This T cell receptor (beta chain) came from a study of blood T cell repertoires in COVID-19. This clone appeared once. Assay: immunoSEQ multiplex PCR; the TCRdb copy retains only in-frame clones and omits some. The sample yields 130,000 or so clones, around 89% seen once. CDR1 is MDHEN and CDR2 is SYDVKM in the germline V gene. The V segment lost 6 bases and the J segment 5 bases; nucleotides outside the gene matches: 2. The CDR3 is 13 residues long. The clonotype comes from a man in his sixties with COVID-19, enrolled during active disease. The rearrangement uses TRBV28 and TRBJ1-4, with 8 bases that match TRBD1. Sequencing input: peripheral blood. CDR3 sequence: CASRWTGNEKLFF. The DNA for the CDR3 is TGTGCCAGCAGATGGACAGGGAATGAAAAACTGTTTTTT.